This passage covers 15 T cell receptor beta chains from one sample sequenced in a study of T cell responses to AZD1222 COVID-19 vaccine (dated by TCRdb to about 2021). Library construction relied on the immunoSEQ multiplex PCR assay. TCRdb stores this immuneACCESS table with in-frame sequences only. Part of the clones is absent; in the studies checked, under half of the shortfall reflects unresolved V genes, and no reason is known for the rest. This sample lists 140,000 to 150,000 clones; about 88% were detected once. Around 4.9% of the sample belongs to the ten largest clones. The time point label on this specimen signifies: baseline before first vaccination. Specimen: peripheral blood, collected on day 0 of AZD1222 vaccination. These receptors all come from an adult in good health.

The chain joins TRBV27 to TRBJ2-7; 9 bases are a match to TRBD1. The CDR3 sequence is 15 residues long. With 6 bases clipped from V and 3 bases from J, the junction kept 9 bases outside the gene matches. Germline V gene lookup returns CDR1 MNHEY and CDR2 SMNVEV (reference sequence). The CDR3 reads CASSLTGGAGYEQYF. CDR3 nucleotide sequence: TGTGCCAGCAGCCTAACAGGGGGCGCTGGCTACGAGCAGTACTTC.

The chain carries TRBV7-8 and TRBJ1-5; 10 bases agree with TRBD1. The CDR3 sequence is 20 residues long. Germline values: CDR1 SGHVS, CDR2 FQNEAQ. V shed 6 bases, J shed 0 bases, and the junction held 17 bases outside the gene matches. The CDR3 nucleotides read TGTGCCAGCAGTACGATGATACCGGGACAGGGGTTTTATAGCAATCAGCCCCAGCATTTT. Residues: CASSTMIPGQGFYSNQPQHF.

The rearrangement joins TRBV3-1 (or the pseudogene TRBV3-2) to TRBJ2-2; D is uncertain. CDR3 size: 13 residues. The germline gives CDR1 LGHDT, CDR2 YNNKEL (reference sequence). The V end was cut by 5 bases, the J end by 4 bases, with 8 bases between. CDR3 nucleotides: TGTGCCAGCAGCTATACGGGCACCGGGGAGCTGTTTTTT. It yields the protein CASSYTGTGELFF.

V and J are TRBV27 and TRBJ1-5; D possibly corresponds to TRBD1 (6 bases). The CDR3 sequence is 19 residues long. The V gene's germline CDR1 is MNHEY and CDR2 SMNVEV (reference sequence). Trimming removed 3 bases from V and 7 bases from J, with 28 bases in between. Written as DNA, the CDR3 is TGTGCCAGCAGTTTCCAACGTCCCTCAATGGACAGACCCCTGCAGCCCCAGCATTTT. Protein: CASSFQRPSMDRPLQPQHF.

Turning to this clone: This CDR3 is also generated by other DNA sequences in the sample. J is TRBJ2-3 and V is TRBV10-3; D is possibly TRBD1 (5 bases). The CDR3 totals 15 residues. Germline CDR1 and CDR2: ENHRY and SYGVKD. The ends were cut back, 0 bases at V and 1 base at J, with 8 bases in the middle. The CDR3 nucleotides are TGTGCCATCAGTGAGTCTGGCAGGGGCACAGATACGCAGTATTTT. Its translation is CAISESGRGTDTQYF.

This clone was detected once. The chain links TRBV7-2 to TRBJ2-4; D not certain. This CDR3 has 17 residues. CDR1 and CDR2 from the germline V gene are SGHTA and FQGNSA. Trimming took off 2 bases at V and 3 bases at J, with 17 bases between the two ends. This CDR3 is CASSLSPPVVGKNIQYF. Here the CDR3 DNA reads TGTGCCAGCAGCTTAAGTCCTCCAGTTGTGGGCAAAAACATTCAGTACTTC. The full variable domain, completed using reference TRBV7-2 and TRBJ2-4, is GAGVSQSPSNKVTEKGKDVELRCDPISGHTALYWYRQSLGQGLEFLIYFQGNSAPDKSGLPSDRFSAERTGGSVSTLTIQRTQQEDSAVYLCASSLSPPVVGKNIQYFGAGTRLSVL.

This clone came up once. The J gene is TRBJ1-1, the V gene TRBV12-3 or TRBV12-4; maybe TRBD1 (5 bases). This CDR3 has 13 amino acids. V gave up 6 bases and J gave up 2 bases, with 10 bases separating them. The CDR3 DNA reads as TGTGCCAGCAGGGACCAGGGAAACACTGAAGCTTTCTTT. Protein: CASRDQGNTEAFF.

The V and J genes are TRBV7-2 and TRBJ1-1, with 10 bases lining up with TRBD1. Trimming took 4 bases from V and 10 from J; bases not matched to a gene: 9. The CDR3 is 14 amino acids. Germline assignment: CDR1 SGHTA and CDR2 FQGNSA. The CDR3 sequence: CASSSSTGGYRAFF. CDR3 DNA sequence: TGTGCCAGCAGCTCATCGACAGGGGGCTATCGAGCTTTCTTT.

This chain joins TRBV28 and TRBJ1-6; 8 bases are a match to TRBD1. Germline CDR1 and CDR2: MDHEN and SYDVKM. The trim removed 6 bases at V and 5 bases at J, leaving 6 bases unmatched. This CDR3 has 15 residues. DNA of the CDR3: TGTGCCAGCAGAACAGGGGGTAGGGATAATTCACCCCTCCACTTT. Protein product: CASRTGGRDNSPLHF. The variable domain in full, completed from reference TRBV28 and TRBJ1-6, reads DVKVTQSSRYLVKRTGEKVFLECVQDMDHENMFWYRQDPGLGLRLIYFSYDVKMKEKGDIPEGYSVSREKKERFSLILESASTNQTSMYLCASRTGGRDNSPLHFGNGTRLTVT.

This clone was counted once. The V and J genes are TRBV7-6 and TRBJ2-3; no reliable D call. Between the trimmed V and J ends, which lost 4 bases and 5 bases, there was a span of 7 bases. The CDR3 has 12 amino acids. The germline V gene encodes CDR1 SGHVS and CDR2 FNYEAQ. The CDR3 region is CASSSLQDTQYF. The CDR3 DNA is TGTGCCAGCAGCTCTTTACAAGATACGCAGTATTTT.

The chain carries TRBV27 and TRBJ2-3, with D possibly TRBD2 on 6 matching bases. Germline CDR1 MNHEY, CDR2 SMNVEV (reference sequence). Trimming cost V 5 bases and J 0 bases, with 12 bases left between them. The CDR3 has 15 amino acids. Here the CDR3 DNA reads TGTGCCAGCAGTCTCCGGGACTTTAGCACAGATACGCAGTATTTT. This sequence encodes CASSLRDFSTDTQYF.

V gene TRBV4-2 combines with J gene TRBJ1-3; D might be TRBD1 (5 bases). Germline CDR1 LGHNA, CDR2 YNFKEQ. Trimming shortened V by 4 bases and J by 4 bases, and 11 bases separated the two germline ends. This CDR3 comprises 14 residues. The CDR3 nucleotides are TGTGCCAGCAGCCGGGACCTGGCGGGAAACACCATATATTTT. Protein: CASSRDLAGNTIYF.

The chain combines TRBV7-7 with TRBJ2-2, with D perhaps TRBD2 (6 bases). Between the trimmed V and J ends, which lost 5 bases and 6 bases, there was a span of 16 bases. The CDR3 is made up of 15 amino acids. Per the germline V gene, CDR1 is SSHAT and CDR2 is FNYEAQ (reference sequence). The CDR3 DNA is TGTGCCAGCAGCCCTACACCTCGGGGGTCCGGGGAGCTGTTTTTT. It yields the protein CASSPTPRGSGELFF.

The rearrangement links TRBV20-1 to TRBJ1-2; no reliable D call. This CDR3 has 13 residues. Germline CDR1 reads DFQATT; CDR2 reads SNEGSKA (reference sequence). The V end lost 3 bases, the J end lost 4 bases, and 12 bases lay between the germline ends. The CDR3 DNA follows: TGCAGTGCTAGTACTCCAGGCCTCTATGGCTACACCTTC. Translated: CSASTPGLYGYTF.

This clone was observed once. The chain is built from TRBV28 and TRBJ1-4; D not resolved. The V and J ends lost 2 bases and 0 bases respectively, with 4 bases between them. In germline, CDR1 is MDHEN, CDR2 SYDVKM. The CDR3 is made up of 14 amino acids. The DNA for the CDR3 is TGTGCCAGCAGTTTACTTGCAACTAATGAAAAACTGTTTTTT. This encodes CASSLLATNEKLFF.